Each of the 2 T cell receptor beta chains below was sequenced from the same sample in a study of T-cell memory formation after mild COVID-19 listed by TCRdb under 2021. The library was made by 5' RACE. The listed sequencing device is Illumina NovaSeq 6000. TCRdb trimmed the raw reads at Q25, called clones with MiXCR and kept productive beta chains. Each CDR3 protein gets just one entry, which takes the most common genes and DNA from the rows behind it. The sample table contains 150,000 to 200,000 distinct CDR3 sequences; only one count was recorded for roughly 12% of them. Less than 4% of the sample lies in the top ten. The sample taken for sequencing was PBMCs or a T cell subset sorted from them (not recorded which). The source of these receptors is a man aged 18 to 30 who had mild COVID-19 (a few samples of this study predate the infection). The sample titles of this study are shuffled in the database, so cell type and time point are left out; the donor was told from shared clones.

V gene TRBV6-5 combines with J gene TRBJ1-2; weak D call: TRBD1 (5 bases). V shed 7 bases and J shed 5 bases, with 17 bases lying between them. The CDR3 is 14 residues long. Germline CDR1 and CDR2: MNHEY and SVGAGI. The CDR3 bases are TGTGCCAGCAAGCTGCAGGGACTAGGGTATGGCTACACCTTC. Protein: CASKLQGLGYGYTF.

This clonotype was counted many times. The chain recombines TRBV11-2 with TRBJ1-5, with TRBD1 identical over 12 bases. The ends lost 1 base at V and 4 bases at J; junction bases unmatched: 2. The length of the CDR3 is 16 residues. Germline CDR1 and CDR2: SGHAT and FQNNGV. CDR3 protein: CASSLGDRGRNQPQHF. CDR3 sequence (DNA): TGTGCCAGCAGCTTAGGGGACAGGGGGCGGAATCAGCCCCAGCATTTT.